What follows are 30 T cell receptor beta chains derived from one specimen sequenced in a study of T cell repertoires in cytomegalovirus infection. Their target antigens are unknown. TCRdb re-analysed the reads in MiXCR, keeping a single row per CDR3 protein. The data show approximately 770,000 distinct CDR3 sequences, 25% to 35% seen once. This specimen was cultured CD8+ T cells from PBMCs, taken from culture after CMV antigen stimulation. These receptor sequences come from a human donor in good health (CMV status not recorded). Some clones in this sample may be carry-over from other donors' samples.

The J gene is TRBJ1-1, the V gene TRBV7-3; a weak D match, TRBD1 (5 bases). Germline V gives CDR1 SGHTA, CDR2 FQGTGA. The V end was cut by 2 bases, the J end by 9 bases, with 10 bases between. This CDR3 is 12 amino acids long. The CDR3 loop reads CASSLSGEKAFF. The DNA for the CDR3 is TGTGCCAGCAGCTTATCGGGGGAGAAAGCTTTCTTT.

This clonotype was seen a handful of times. This sequence joins TRBV20-1 and TRBJ2-7; D is uncertain. Trimming pared 0 bases from V and 3 bases from J, leaving 9 bases between. Germline V gene lookup returns CDR1 DFQATT and CDR2 SNEGSKA (reference sequence). The CDR3 runs to 13 residues. The CDR3 bases are TGCAGTGCTAGAGATCTCGGGCACTACGAGCAGTACTTC. Residues: CSARDLGHYEQYF.

There are a few counts of this clonotype. The rearrangement links TRBV24-1 to TRBJ2-7, with 8 positions matching TRBD1. The CDR3 is 13 residues long. Germline V gene sequence: CDR1 KGHDR, CDR2 SFDVKD. The trim removed 9 bases at V and 3 bases at J, leaving 6 bases unmatched. The CDR3 nucleotides are TGTGCCACCTCGAGGGACAGGAACTACGAGCAGTACTTC. Amino acid sequence: CATSRDRNYEQYF.

The rearrangement joins TRBV20-1 to TRBJ2-4, with TRBD1 matching 9 bases. The CDR3 extends over 13 amino acids. Germline CDR1 and CDR2: DFQATT and SNEGSKA (reference sequence). Germline trimming cut 2 bases from V and 6 bases from J; bases unmatched to any gene: 2. The CDR3 here is CSARLDRGNIQYF. The CDR3 bases are TGCAGTGCTAGATTGGACAGGGGAAACATTCAGTACTTC.

This clonotype was detected a few times. The chain joins TRBV12-3 or TRBV12-4 to TRBJ2-2, with no clear D. The CDR3 totals 13 residues. Trimming cost V 10 bases and J 3 bases, with 12 bases left between them. The CDR3 spells CAISLTHTGELFF. For the CDR3, the DNA is TGTGCCATTTCCTTGACACACACCGGGGAGCTGTTTTTT.

This rearrangement joins TRBV6-5 to TRBJ2-7, with unresolved D. The CDR3 length is 13 residues. V shed 2 bases and J shed 3 bases, with 8 bases lying between them. CDR1 is MNHEY, CDR2 SVGAGI, per germline. The CDR3 here is CASSYGVDYEQYV. CDR3 coding DNA: TGTGCCAGCAGTTACGGGGTTGACTACGAGCAGTACGTC.

In its sample, this clonotype was seen a few times. CDR3 residues: CASSQEQTQETQYF. Here the CDR3 DNA reads TGTGCCAGCAGCCAAGAACAGACCCAAGAGACCCAGTACTTC. The V call is TRBV4-2, the J call TRBJ2-5; no reliable D call. Per germline, CDR1 LGHNA and CDR2 YNFKEQ. The germline V and J ends were trimmed by 0 bases and 1 base, with 6 bases remaining between them. The CDR3 has 14 residues.

This clonotype was seen more than once but under ten times. The genes are TRBV13 and TRBJ1-1, with D perhaps matching TRBD1 (6 bases). The CDR3 has 12 residues. V lost 6 bases and J 4 bases, leaving 9 bases between the germline ends. CDR1 is PRHDT and CDR2 is FYEKMQ in the germline V gene (reference sequence). The CDR3 protein is CASRRGVTEAFF. Here the CDR3 DNA reads TGTGCCAGCAGGAGGGGGGTCACTGAAGCTTTCTTT.

In its sample, this clonotype was seen many times. The chain joins TRBV5-5 to TRBJ1-5; maybe TRBD1 (5 bases). CDR3 length: 17 amino acids. Trimming took off 1 base at V and 3 bases at J, with 17 bases between the two ends. CDR1 is SGHKS, CDR2 YYEKEE, per germline (reference sequence). Here the CDR3 reads CASSLYSQGIVNQPQHF. As DNA, the CDR3 is TGTGCCAGCAGCTTGTATTCCCAGGGCATCGTCAATCAGCCCCAGCATTTT.

This clonotype was detected a few times. This chain uses TRBV19 with TRBJ2-2; 10 bases are shared with TRBD2. J gave up 6 bases and V 3 bases, and 19 bases lay outside the gene matches. Germline values: CDR1 LNHDA, CDR2 SQIVND (reference sequence). This CDR3 is built from 20 residues. The CDR3 DNA is TGTGCCAGTAGTATCCCTAGACTAGCGGGTACCTCGGGATGGGCCGGGGAGCTGTTTTTT. Amino acid sequence: CASSIPRLAGTSGWAGELFF.

Here the CDR3 reads CASSPIPKNTEAFF. DNA for the CDR3: TGTGCCAGCAGTCCAATTCCCAAAAACACTGAAGCTTTCTTT. This chain connects TRBV27 to TRBJ1-1, with unresolved D. The CDR3 spans 14 residues. V was cut by 5 bases and J by 2 bases, with 12 bases left in between. Per germline, CDR1 MNHEY and CDR2 SMNVEV (reference sequence).

V usage is TRBV7-4 and J usage is TRBJ2-7; D may be TRBD2 (6 bases). CDR1 and CDR2 (germline): SGHVT, SQSDAQ. V lost 5 bases and J lost 2, with 13 bases in between. The CDR3 covers 14 residues. DNA of the CDR3: TGTGCCAGCAGCGATAGCGGACGGGCCTACGAGCAGTACGTC. This encodes CASSDSGRAYEQYV.

The CDR3 protein is CASSEWTGGLRAEAFF. The DNA of the CDR3 is TGTGCCAGCAGTGAATGGACAGGGGGATTAAGGGCTGAAGCTTTCTTT. The chain has TRBV25-1 and TRBJ1-1; 10 positions agree with TRBD1. The ends lost 1 base at V and 6 bases at J; junction bases unmatched: 8. This CDR3 is 16 amino acids long. Germline CDR1 MGHDK, CDR2 SYGVNS. Full variable domain (remainder filled in from reference TRBV25-1 and TRBJ1-1): EADIYQTPRYLVIGTGKKITLECSQTMGHDKMYWYQQDPGMELHLIHYSYGVNSTEKGDLSSESTVSRIRTEHFPLTLESARPSHTSQYLCASSEWTGGLRAEAFFGQGTRLTVV.

A few counts support this clonotype. The chain links TRBV7-9 to TRBJ2-5; D remains unclear. Germline V gene lookup returns CDR1 SEHNR and CDR2 FQNEAQ (reference sequence). Deletions cut 2 bases from V and 7 bases from J, with 8 bases between. The CDR3 sequence is 12 residues long. The CDR3 DNA reads as TGTGCCAGCAGCTTACGCCCTGGGACCCAGTACTTC. It is translated as CASSLRPGTQYF. The entire variable domain, with the rest obtained from reference TRBV7-9 and TRBJ2-5, is as follows: DTGVSQNPRHKITKRGQNVTFRCDPISEHNRLYWYRQTLGQGPEFLTYFQNEAQLEKSRLLSDRFSAERPKGSFSTLEIQRTEQGDSAMYLCASSLRPGTQYFGPGTRLLVL.

Only one count was recorded for this clonotype. V is TRBV2 and J is TRBJ1-2; weak D call: TRBD1 (5 bases). In germline, CDR1 is SNHLY, CDR2 FYNNEI. V was shortened by 7 bases and J by 7 bases, with 7 bases between the two germline ends. The CDR3 is 10 amino acids. In DNA, the CDR3 is TGTGCCAGCACAGGGCTTGGCTACACCTTC. It is translated as CASTGLGYTF.

This clonotype showed up just a few times. CDR3 sequence reads: CASSLLWDGNQPQHF. Here the CDR3 DNA reads TGTGCCAGCAGTTTATTGTGGGATGGCAATCAGCCCCAGCATTTT. V gene TRBV27 combines with J gene TRBJ1-5; no reliable D call. Trimming shortened V by 1 base and J by 2 bases, and 9 bases separated the two germline ends. CDR1 and CDR2 (germline): MNHEY, SMNVEV (reference sequence). This CDR3 is built from 15 residues.

This clonotype was counted only a few times. J is TRBJ2-2 and V is TRBV6-6; D could derive from TRBD1 or TRBD2 (7 bases each). Germline V gene data show CDR1 as MNHNY and CDR2 as SVGAGI (reference sequence). The V end lost 8 bases, the J end lost 1 base, and 20 bases lay between the germline ends. This CDR3 is built from 17 residues. The CDR3 reads CASGGGGDRENTGELFF. In DNA form, the CDR3 reads TGTGCCAGCGGGGGGGGGGGAGACAGGGAGAACACCGGGGAGCTGTTTTTT.

The chain couples TRBV6-4 to TRBJ1-5; the D gene is possibly TRBD1 (5 bases). The CDR3 consists of 13 residues. CDR1 MRHNA and CDR2 SNTAGT come from the germline V gene. V lost 10 bases to trimming and J lost 6 bases, with 16 bases between them. The CDR3 region has the DNA TGTGCCACCGGGGCGGGGGAAGGTCAGCCCCAGCATTTT. Translated, it gives CATGAGEGQPQHF.

This clonotype was observed a handful of times. The gene calls are TRBV24-1 and TRBJ2-3, with D uncertain. Germline assignment: CDR1 KGHDR and CDR2 SFDVKD. Trimming took off 4 bases at V and 0 bases at J, with 16 bases between the two ends. The CDR3 consists of 17 residues. The CDR3 nucleotides read TGTGCCACCAGTGACCTTGACGACGGCCCTAGCACAGATACGCAGTATTTT. Translating it yields CATSDLDDGPSTDTQYF.

The genes are TRBV12-3 or TRBV12-4 and TRBJ1-5, with D hard to call. The CDR3 has 16 residues. Between the trimmed V and J ends, which lost 1 base and 5 bases, there was a span of 15 bases. CDR3 nucleotides: TGTGCCAGCAGTTTAGGTGGGCTGGTCATCCATCAGCCCCAGCATTTT. Encoded protein: CASSLGGLVIHQPQHF.

This sequence joins TRBV2 and TRBJ2-1; D gene unclear. The germline V and J ends were trimmed by 6 bases and 10 bases, with 13 bases remaining between them. The CDR3 has 12 amino acids. From germline, CDR1 is SNHLY and CDR2 FYNNEI. CDR3 sequence reads: CASRGKRDEQFF. The CDR3 coding sequence is TGTGCCAGCAGGGGAAAGCGAGACGAGCAGTTCTTC.

This clonotype was found many times. V is TRBV7-8 and J is TRBJ2-7; a possible D gene is TRBD2 (6 bases). Germline CDR1 is SGHVS and CDR2 is FQNEAQ. CDR3 size: 12 residues. V was clipped by 2 bases and J by 7 bases, with 9 bases between them. The CDR3 region has the DNA TGTGCCAGCAGCTTATTGGGGGGAGAGCAGTACGTC. Translating gives CASSLLGGEQYV.

The chain couples TRBV4-1 to TRBJ1-2; possibly TRBD1 for D (5 bases). The CDR3 extends over 14 amino acids. Germline loops: CDR1 MGHRA, CDR2 YSYEKL. V lost 2 bases and J 4 bases, leaving 11 bases between the germline ends. The CDR3 region has the DNA TGCGCCAGCAGCCAACCGGGGGACGCCTATGGCTACACCTTC. Translated, it gives CASSQPGDAYGYTF.

This chain joins TRBV18 and TRBJ2-2; D is tentatively TRBD1 or TRBD2 (5 bases each). This CDR3 comprises 15 residues. Germline CDR1 and CDR2: KGHSH and LQKENI. V was cut by 0 bases and J by 5 bases, with 10 bases left in between. The CDR3 bases are TGTGCCAGCTCACCACCCTTGGGGGTAACCGGGGAGCTGTTTTTT. Protein: CASSPPLGVTGELFF.

The rearrangement links TRBV6-1 to TRBJ1-6; possibly TRBD1 for D (5 bases). Germline CDR1 reads MNHNS; CDR2 reads SASEGT. CDR3 size: 17 residues. The V end lost 3 bases, the J end lost 0 bases, and 12 bases lay between the germline ends. The CDR3 DNA follows: TGTGCCAGCAGTGATAGGGGCCCGAGCTCCTATAATTCACCCCTCCACTTT. This sequence encodes CASSDRGPSSYNSPLHF.

This clonotype has at least ten counts. The gene calls are TRBV7-2 and TRBJ2-7, with 10 bases lining up with TRBD1. The CDR3 is made up of 15 amino acids. With V trimmed by 5 bases and J by 5 bases, 9 bases remained unmatched. The germline gives CDR1 SGHTA, CDR2 FQGNSA. The CDR3 protein is CASSRWTGGGNEQYV. The CDR3 DNA reads TGTGCCAGCAGCAGATGGACAGGGGGAGGGAACGAGCAGTACGTC.

The chain joins TRBV15 to TRBJ1-5, with D possibly TRBD1 on 5 matching bases. The germline V and J ends were trimmed by 1 base and 3 bases, with 10 bases remaining between them. The germline gives CDR1 LNHNV, CDR2 YYDKDF (reference sequence). This CDR3 has 15 amino acids. The chain's CDR3 is CATSRGKQVNQPQHF. The CDR3 DNA sequence: TGTGCCACCAGCAGAGGGAAACAGGTCAATCAGCCCCAGCATTTT.

V gene TRBV6-2 or TRBV6-3 combines with J gene TRBJ1-2; 10 bases line up with TRBD1. The CDR3 has 15 amino acids. Trimming removed 2 bases from V and 6 bases from J; junction bases left unmatched: 6. Looked up from germline, CDR1 is MNHEY and CDR2 is SVGEGT. This CDR3 reads CASSYGDRGKNGYTF. In DNA, the CDR3 is TGTGCCAGCAGTTACGGGGACAGGGGAAAGAATGGCTACACCTTC.

The rearrangement uses TRBV7-9 and TRBJ2-7; TRBD2 is a possible D gene (6 bases). Germline assignment: CDR1 SEHNR and CDR2 FQNEAQ (reference sequence). V dropped 5 bases and J dropped 0 bases, with 14 bases sitting between them. This CDR3 spans 15 amino acids. The CDR3 DNA is TGTGCCAGCAGCCCCAAAGGGACTCACTCCTACGAGCAGTACTTC. Encoded protein: CASSPKGTHSYEQYF. Combining the CDR3 with reference TRBV7-9 and TRBJ2-7 gives the whole variable domain DTGVSQNPRHKITKRGQNVTFRCDPISEHNRLYWYRQTLGQGPEFLTYFQNEAQLEKSRLLSDRFSAERPKGSFSTLEIQRTEQGDSAMYLCASSPKGTHSYEQYFGPGTRLTVT.

This clonotype appeared many times. The gene calls are TRBV7-2 and TRBJ1-1; D is perhaps TRBD1 (6 bases). V was trimmed by 2 bases and J by 0 bases, leaving 13 bases between them. This CDR3 spans 16 amino acids. CDR1 is SGHTA, CDR2 FQGNSA, per germline. For the CDR3, the DNA is TGTGCCAGCAGCTTATCCCCGGGACACTTGAACACTGAAGCTTTCTTT. Its translation is CASSLSPGHLNTEAFF.